One T cell receptor beta chain is described in this entry. The count of this clone is one. There is no known antigen for this receptor. Base qualities are not provided; no much larger clone lies one nucleotide away. TCR CDR3 regions were amplified from genomic DNA by multiplex PCR using the deep immunoSEQ assay. Genomic DNA extracted from each cell subset was distributed evenly over all wells of several immunoSEQ 96-well plates, and each plate served as one replicate. For sorted subsets, about 200 ng genomic DNA, equal to about 30,000 T cell genomes, was loaded into each replicate PCR. Purified libraries were quantified with a Qubit 3.0 fluorometer, sized on a Bioanalyzer 2100, and re-quantified with the KAPA Library Quantification kit. A separate single-read 150-cycle Illumina NextSeq 550 flow cell was used to sequence each immunoSEQ 96-well plate. Under the source paper's analysis protocol: Because the immunoSEQ output included only junctional sequences and no quality scores, the filtering could not be the same as the filtering used for full-length reads. To assign V/J genes and CDR3, sequences were annotated using PyIR, a Python wrapper for IgBLAST v1.9, with IMGT germline references. Reads with weak V/J assignments (E-value above 1e-6), missing CDR3, stop codons, out-of-frame junctions, or ambiguous translated residues were removed. V3J clonotypes were defined by identical inferred V gene, J gene, and CDR3 amino acid sequence. To compute the percentage overlap between repertoires, the number of shared unique clonotypes was divided by the size of the smaller repertoire. RTK rarefaction, the Chao1 estimator, and Recon v2.1 estimates of unobserved clonotypes were used to assess repertoire richness. OLGA was used to compute generation probabilities for all TCRbeta clonotypes that the gDNA method yielded from a handful of donors. TCRdb provides this immuneACCESS table in a form limited to in-frame rearrangements. Some clones are lacking; in checked studies, under half of them reflect an unresolved V gene, and why the rest are absent is not known. The D gene and trimming were derived from the DNA, and the V and J assignments and clone size from that table. The sample has a few million clones on record, about 94% of them singletons. Roughly 0.13% of the sample is in the top ten clones.

Donors were healthy HIV-negative adults with no recently reported acute infections or vaccinations. Every donor was a Caucasian adult residing in Nashville, Tennessee, USA. CD4+ T cells were enriched through magnetic negative selection, after which naive cells were positively selected on CD45RA and the remaining negative fraction served as the memory subset. Blood was collected by leukapheresis, and PBMCs were isolated by Ficoll-Histopaque density gradient centrifugation and then cryopreserved in liquid nitrogen vapor phase. Analytical flow cytometry was used to check the purity and quantity of every magnetically sorted T cell population. Each sorted fraction had its genomic DNA isolated and then quantified by UV absorbance on a Nanodrop 2000c. This sample was included in a study of shared clonotypes between healthy human individuals (dated by TCRdb to 2020 to 2021). Regarding the study in general: A few men and two women, aged 18 to 49 years, made up the cohort. To estimate repertoire size and how much clonotypes are shared between individuals, the study performed deep sequencing of blood TCR repertoires from a handful of healthy adults. To increase sequencing depth and limit assay-specific biases, different laboratories used diverse techniques to prepare libraries and sequence TCR repertoires. For each donor, CD4 naive and CD4 memory were each given three plates, CD8 naive was given two plates, and CD8 memory was given one plate. Leukapheresis yielded between about 0.9 and 10 billion PBMCs per donor.

The CDR3, cysteine through phenylalanine, is 13 amino acids long. Just CDR3 DNA is preserved here, 39 bases in frame from base 1. Taken from the germline V gene, the CDR1 and CDR2 loops are SGHRS and YFSETQ. The junction shows trimming of 3 bases on V and 7 bases on J, plus 8 bases between the germline ends. General conclusions and limits of the study: Across a handful of donors, approximately 5% of naive CD4, roughly 3.3% of naive CD8, approximately 2.5% of memory CD4, and under 0.45% of memory CD8 clonotypes were shared. Based on pairwise subsampling, the degree of clonotype sharing among donors was expected to be affected by sequencing depth. Larger estimated clonotype richness was generally found for naive subsets than for memory subsets. The genetic and exposure-history diversity represented was limited by the small number of donors. Compared with non-shared clonotypes, clonotypes shared by all four sorted-subset donors had higher generation probabilities. Rarefaction of sorted-subset datasets indicated incomplete sequencing despite the large sequencing depth. Only blood was sampled, and tissue TCR repertoires likely differ from those in blood.

The sample was naive CD4+ T cells sorted from blood. The cell subset or site label, read with the paper, signifies: CD45RA+ positively selected. The chain uses TRBV5-1 and TRBJ1-6; no D segment can be confidently identified. The TCR comes from a man younger than 35 in good health. This receptor carries the CDR3 CASSSKENSPLHF. The sequenced DNA: TGCGCCAGCAGCTCGAAGGAGAATTCACCCCTCCACTTT.